The subject of this entry is one T cell receptor (beta chain). Its antigen is not known. Cryopreserved PBMCs were CD4-enriched, then split into naive and memory cells. For 10 days, 10^5 sorted CD4+ cells grew with T cell-depleted PBMCs and CEF. Here immunoSEQ multiplex PCR was the method, and the copy in TCRdb shows in-frame clones only, minus some. The repertoire holds approximately 41,000 clones, with around four fifths as singletons. The record originates from a study of CD4 T cells in relation to SARS-CoV-2 and coronaviruses. V lost 5 bases and J lost 5; bases outside the gene matches: 7. Germline assignment: CDR1 SGHNT and CDR2 YYREEE (reference sequence). The CDR3 spans 14 residues.

Specimen: memory CD4+ T cells from PBMCs, cultured in vitro. The TCR comes from an adult with COVID-19. The chain carries TRBV5-4 and TRBJ2-5, with TRBD2 identical over 9 bases. The CDR3 DNA reads as TGTGCCAGCAGTTATAGCGGGAGAGGCGAGACCCAGTACTTC. Amino acids: CASSYSGRGETQYF.